The 6 T cell receptor beta chains below come from one sample, sequenced in a study of blood T cell repertoires in COVID-19. Sequencing was performed with immunoSEQ multiplex PCR; in TCRdb, only in-frame clones are kept and a portion is missing. This table holds 250,000 or so clones, about 89% found once. Input material: peripheral blood. These receptors originate from a woman aged 40 to 49 who had recovered from COVID-19.

Note on this clone: This sample includes further DNA sequences coding for the same CDR3. The chain uses TRBV10-3 and TRBJ2-7; 7 bases map to TRBD2. Germline V gives CDR1 ENHRY, CDR2 SYGVKD. The CDR3 is made up of 15 amino acids. The V gene end was trimmed by 0 bases and the J gene end by 0 bases; junction bases not matched to a gene: 2. The CDR3 nucleotides are TGTGCCATCAGTGAGTCTGGCGGGAGCTCCTACGAGCAGTACTTC. It yields the protein CAISESGGSSYEQYF.

The chain is built from TRBV12-3 or TRBV12-4 and TRBJ1-3; D is unclear. Trimming shortened V by 7 bases and J by 0 bases, and 7 bases separated the two germline ends. This CDR3 has 13 residues. CDR3 nucleotides: TGTGCCAGCATGCGGATCTCTGGAAACACCATATATTTT. It codes for CASMRISGNTIYF.

In its sample, this clone was seen a few times. One end of the junction varies from germline; a read error may be responsible. In DNA, the CDR3 is TGTGCCAGCAGCCAAGTGGACAGGCCCCTTACTGGAGCTTTCTTT. Protein product: CASSQVDRPLTGAFF. The rearrangement links TRBV3-1 (or the pseudogene TRBV3-2) to TRBJ1-1, with 7 bases identical to TRBD1. Germline V gene sequence: CDR1 LGHDT, CDR2 YNNKEL (reference sequence). This CDR3 contains 15 residues.

The V gene is TRBV12-3 or TRBV12-4, the J gene TRBJ2-7; the match to TRBD1 covers 9 bases. This CDR3 is built from 13 residues. V lost 4 bases, J lost 3 bases, and 1 base stayed unmatched. CDR3: CASSWGQGYEQYF. CDR3 coding DNA: TGTGCCAGCAGTTGGGGACAGGGCTACGAGCAGTACTTC.

Turning to this clone: Other nucleotide sequences in the sample specify the same CDR3. As DNA, the CDR3 is TGTGCCTGGAGTGTGCAGGGGAACACTGAAGCTTTCTTT. Translation: CAWSVQGNTEAFF. The chain employs TRBV30 and TRBJ1-1, with a tentative D call TRBD1 (5 bases). Germline CDR1 reads GTSNPN; CDR2 reads SVGIG (reference sequence). There are 13 residues in the CDR3. Trimming stripped 0 bases from V and 1 base from J, with 6 bases between.

This clone has a count of ten or more. In nucleotides, the CDR3 is TGTGCCAGCAGCAAAATTCCTAGCGGGAGAGCAGATACGCAGTATTTT. Amino acid sequence: CASSKIPSGRADTQYF. The chain carries TRBV21-1 and TRBJ2-3; the table names TRBD2, a call not compared with the DNA. TRBV21-1 is reported as a pseudogene. This CDR3 is built from 16 residues.